A single sample gave rise to the 7 T cell receptor beta chains below, sequenced in a study of T cell responses to AZD1222 COVID-19 vaccine. The repertoire was sequenced with immunoSEQ multiplex PCR; TCRdb's copy has only in-frame clones and lacks some. This sample carries about 220,000 clones, 93% of them seen once, and the ten largest clones take 0.95% to 1.1%. The sample consisted of peripheral blood, taken on day 0 of MenACWY control vaccination. Every receptor here comes from an adult in good health.

J is TRBJ2-3 and V is TRBV27, with a tentative D call TRBD2 (7 bases). The germline V and J ends were trimmed by 2 bases and 0 bases, with 9 bases remaining between them. Germline loops: CDR1 MNHEY, CDR2 SMNVEV (reference sequence). The CDR3 contains 15 residues. The chain's CDR3 is CASSLGGASTDTQYF. CDR3 in DNA: TGTGCCAGCAGTTTAGGGGGGGCCAGCACAGATACGCAGTATTTT.

The chain carries TRBV24-1 and TRBJ2-2; D may be TRBD1 or TRBD2 (6 bases each). Germline V gives CDR1 KGHDR, CDR2 SFDVKD. V lost 9 bases, J lost 4 bases, and 14 bases lay in between. The CDR3 is 14 amino acids. The CDR3 sequence is CATRSGAATGELFF. DNA of the CDR3: TGTGCCACCCGGTCGGGGGCCGCCACCGGGGAGCTGTTTTTT.

CDR3 coding DNA: TGTGCCAGCAGCTTTAGTTTGGCTTCTGATACGCAGTATTTT. Translated, it gives CASSFSLASDTQYF. V usage is TRBV11-1 and J usage is TRBJ2-3; D gene unclear. Per the germline V gene, CDR1 is SGHAT and CDR2 is FQDESV (reference sequence). This CDR3 region has 14 residues. The ends were cut back, 3 bases at V and 6 bases at J, with 13 bases in the middle.

The rearrangement links TRBV6-5 to TRBJ1-4; the D gene is possibly TRBD1 (6 bases). The CDR3 length is 11 residues. CDR1 is MNHEY and CDR2 is SVGAGI in the germline V gene. In DNA, the CDR3 is TGTGCGGCGGGGGCAATAGAAAAACTGTTTTTT. Protein product: CAAGAIEKLFF.

This rearrangement joins TRBV6-6 to TRBJ1-1; D not resolved. The CDR3 has 11 amino acids. Per germline, CDR1 MNHNY and CDR2 SVGAGI (reference sequence). V was pared by 2 bases and J by 7 bases, with 5 bases between. CDR3 DNA sequence: TGTGCCAGCAGTTACCGGGGTGAAGCTTTCTTT. Translated, it gives CASSYRGEAFF.

V is TRBV4-1 and J is TRBJ1-5; D might be TRBD1 (6 bases). This CDR3 is 17 amino acids long. Looked up from germline, CDR1 is MGHRA and CDR2 is YSYEKL. Between the trimmed V and J ends, which lost 0 bases and 2 bases, there was a span of 14 bases. This CDR3 is CASSQEQGSRGNQPQHF. The CDR3, as DNA: TGCGCCAGCAGCCAAGAACAGGGATCGCGTGGCAATCAGCCCCAGCATTTT.

The chain combines TRBV5-5 with TRBJ2-2; D is perhaps TRBD2 (5 bases). Trimming removed 2 bases from V and 5 bases from J, with 10 bases in between. The CDR3 covers 14 residues. From germline, CDR1 is SGHKS and CDR2 YYEKEE (reference sequence). The CDR3 loop is CASSFGLETGELFF. The CDR3 DNA reads TGTGCCAGCAGCTTTGGACTCGAAACCGGGGAGCTGTTTTTT.